This TCR beta chain was sequenced during a study of post-analysis software for immune sequencing data. Study-level information: Patients had relapsing-remitting, secondary progressive or progressive-relapsing multiple sclerosis; some lacked subtype. General study findings and limits: The five TRBV segments detected at higher frequency in patients than in controls included TRBV5-6, TRBV5-1 and TRBV20-1. Samples from a shared batch, those prepared together, strongly co-clustered by F measure. Significantly lower normalized Chao1 diversity was seen in multiple sclerosis patients than in controls.

The TCR beta cDNA libraries contained unique molecular identifiers. Out of roughly 1 to 11 million T cells, about 510,000 cDNA molecules were generated. TCRdb reprocessed the PCR reads with MiXCR, giving one entry per CDR3 protein. The sample holds hundreds of thousands of distinct CDR3 sequences, 44% seen once. Worth noting for this clonotype: Its antigen is not known.

Trimming shortened V by 2 bases and J by 7 bases, and 9 bases separated the two germline ends. Germline CDR1 and CDR2: SGHVS and FNYEAQ. The CDR3 contains 13 residues. J is TRBJ1-3 and V is TRBV7-6, with D maybe TRBD1 (6 bases). The TCR originated in a girl aged 5-17 years with multiple sclerosis. The sequencing input was blood. DNA of the CDR3: TGTGCCAGCAGCTTATCTCAGGGGAACACCATATATTTT. Its protein is CASSLSQGNTIYF.